The 15 T cell receptor beta chains below were found in one sample sequenced in a study of T cells after yellow fever vaccination. TCRdb reanalysed the 5' RACE reads using MiXCR and keeps one entry per CDR3 protein. The data contain about 630,000 distinct CDR3 sequences, around 12% of them singletons. The starting material was PBMCs, obtained on the day of the yellow fever booster vaccination. These receptors originate from a man aged 25 to 40 who received the YFV17D yellow fever vaccine.

The V gene is TRBV10-2, the J gene TRBJ2-5; perhaps D is TRBD1 or TRBD2 (5 bases each). Germline assignment: CDR1 WSHSY and CDR2 SAAADI. CDR3 length: 15 residues. Trimming cost V 6 bases and J 2 bases, with 16 bases left between them. The CDR3 sequence: CASSSGPPLQETQYF. As DNA, the CDR3 is TGCGCCAGCAGCTCGGGACCGCCTCTTCAAGAGACCCAGTACTTC.

V gene TRBV20-1 combines with J gene TRBJ1-1; a weak D match, TRBD1 (5 bases). Germline V gives CDR1 DFQATT, CDR2 SNEGSKA (reference sequence). The CDR3 totals 15 residues. The ends were cut back, 4 bases at V and 0 bases at J, with 15 bases in the middle. In DNA, the CDR3 is TGCAGTGCTATATCCGGGACGGACATGAACACTGAAGCTTTCTTT. Its translation is CSAISGTDMNTEAFF.

In its sample, this clonotype was seen a few times. The rearrangement joins TRBV7-9 to TRBJ1-1, with D unresolved. The CDR3 has 14 amino acids. The V gene lost 2 bases and the J gene lost 6 bases, with 13 bases spanning the gap. Germline V gives CDR1 SEHNR, CDR2 FQNEAQ (reference sequence). The CDR3: CASSLSPNRPEAFF. As DNA, the CDR3 is TGTGCCAGCAGCTTAAGCCCTAATAGGCCTGAAGCTTTCTTT.

The chain employs TRBV18 and TRBJ2-6; TRBD1 aligns across 9 bases. V was pared by 6 bases and J by 0 bases, with 6 bases of the junction left unmatched. This CDR3 region has 17 residues. The germline gives CDR1 KGHSH, CDR2 LQKENI. CDR3 nucleotide sequence: TGTGCCAGCTCGGCCGGGACAGGGTTCTCTGGGGCCAACGTCCTGACTTTC. This translates into CASSAGTGFSGANVLTF.

This clonotype turned up a few times. The rearrangement joins TRBV7-8 to TRBJ2-5; TRBD2 matches 11 bases. The V gene end was trimmed by 2 bases and the J gene end by 4 bases; junction bases not matched to a gene: 6. CDR3 length: 16 amino acids. Germline values: CDR1 SGHVS, CDR2 FQNEAQ. CDR3 sequence reads: CASSLPGTSGRETQYF. The CDR3, as DNA: TGTGCCAGCAGCTTACCCGGGACTAGCGGAAGAGAGACCCAGTACTTC.

This clonotype was seen a few times. The chain joins TRBV10-3 to TRBJ2-1, with D uncertain. The CDR3 is made up of 13 amino acids. Per the germline V gene, CDR1 is ENHRY and CDR2 is SYGVKD. Trimming left V 7 bases short and J 9 bases short, with 16 bases between. CDR3 residues: CAITATESSEQFF. As DNA, the CDR3 is TGTGCCATCACGGCGACGGAGTCTAGTGAGCAGTTCTTC.

The gene calls are TRBV5-1 and TRBJ2-3, with TRBD1 identical over 7 bases. The CDR3 spans 14 residues. The V segment lost 0 bases and the J segment 5 bases; nucleotides outside the gene matches: 3. CDR1 SGHRS and CDR2 YFSETQ come from the germline V gene. For the CDR3, the DNA is TGCGCCAGCAGCTTGGAAGGGGGCGTAGATACGCAGTATTTT. As protein: CASSLEGGVDTQYF.

A few counts support this clonotype. V usage is TRBV15 and J usage is TRBJ2-2; unclear D gene. The CDR3 runs to 11 residues. CDR1 and CDR2 from the germline V gene are LNHNV and YYDKDF (reference sequence). The V and J ends lost 1 base and 6 bases respectively, with 0 bases between them. CDR3 DNA sequence: TGTGCCACCAGCAGAGCCGGGGAGCTGTTTTTT. It specifies CATSRAGELFF.

With respect to this clonotype: A junction end diverges from the germline sequence, so it may reflect a read error. This chain joins TRBV20-1 and TRBJ2-2; TRBD1 matches at 7 bases. The CDR3 spans 16 residues. Per germline, CDR1 DFQATT and CDR2 SNEGSKA (reference sequence). As DNA, the CDR3 is TGCTGTGCTAGAGATCGGCAGGGGGCGAACACCGGGGAGCTGTTTTTT. Protein: CCARDRQGANTGELFF.

As DNA, the CDR3 is TGCAGTGCTAGCTCGCAGGATGGCACAGATACGCAGTATTTT. It is translated as CSASSQDGTDTQYF. The genes are TRBV20-1 and TRBJ2-3; D uncertain. CDR1 is DFQATT, CDR2 SNEGSKA, per germline (reference sequence). The CDR3 runs 14 residues. V lost 3 bases and J 1 base, leaving 11 bases between the germline ends.

The chain uses TRBV20-1 and TRBJ1-3, with 7 bases aligning to TRBD1. V dropped 5 bases and J dropped 0; count of bases not matched to a gene: 13. The germline gives CDR1 DFQATT, CDR2 SNEGSKA (reference sequence). The CDR3 covers 17 residues. The CDR3 DNA follows: TGCAGTGCTCGAAGGGACAGCTCACATAACTCTGGAAACACCATATATTTT. It yields the protein CSARRDSSHNSGNTIYF.

This clonotype was found many times. The chain has TRBV28 and TRBJ2-1, with TRBD2 matching over 7 bases. Germline V gene lookup returns CDR1 MDHEN and CDR2 SYDVKM. Trimming took 3 bases from V and 3 from J; bases not matched to a gene: 11. The CDR3 sequence is 17 residues long. CDR3 sequence (DNA): TGTGCCAGCAGTTTGGCCTCTCAACTAGCGTACTACAATGAGCAGTTCTTC. As protein: CASSLASQLAYYNEQFF.

This clonotype was counted a few times. The CDR3 DNA reads as TGTGCCAGCAGCGTAGGGGCGGGAGGCCACCAAGAGACCCAGTACTTC. Translation: CASSVGAGGHQETQYF. The chain has TRBV9 and TRBJ2-5; 8 bases line up with TRBD2. The CDR3 totals 16 residues. V was pared by 0 bases and J by 0 bases, with 4 bases of the junction left unmatched. CDR1 and CDR2 (germline): SGDLS, YYNGEE.

This clonotype showed up many times. The J gene is TRBJ2-2, the V gene TRBV28, with D perhaps matching TRBD2 (6 bases). This CDR3 spans 16 amino acids. Germline V gene data show CDR1 as MDHEN and CDR2 as SYDVKM. Trimming pared 6 bases from V and 7 bases from J, leaving 21 bases between. The CDR3 loop reads CASRPSAHPDGGELFF. Written as DNA, the CDR3 is TGTGCCAGCAGACCTAGCGCACACCCTGATGGCGGGGAGCTGTTTTTT.

This clonotype occurred a few times. The V gene is TRBV29-1, the J gene TRBJ2-7, with D perhaps given as TRBD1 or TRBD2 (6 bases each). The CDR3 contains 15 residues. Germline CDR1 reads SQVTM; CDR2 reads ANQGSEA. The V end lost 7 bases, the J end lost 2 bases, and 21 bases lay between the germline ends. In DNA, the CDR3 is TGCAGCGCCAAGGGTTGGGGGGCCCCCGCCTACGAGCAGTACTTC. Translating it yields CSAKGWGAPAYEQYF.